The clone carrying this T cell receptor (beta chain) was counted at least ten times. What it recognizes is unknown. The entry originates in a study of neurological immune-mediated disorders. Findings of the study overall: HTLV-1-associated myelopathy led in TCR clonal expansion, while multiple sclerosis ranked lowest, below healthy controls.

Libraries used 2 million unsorted PBMCs kept frozen in RNAlater. V was pared by 6 bases and J by 2 bases, with 23 bases between. CDR1 SNHLY and CDR2 FYNNEI come from the germline V gene. The CDR3 covers 17 residues. Synthesis of cDNA was carried out by template-switch 5'RACE. The reaction used 10-nucleotide random UMIs. Using its own MiXCR run on the 5' RACE reads, TCRdb lists one record per CDR3 protein. The table includes fewer than 25,000 distinct CDR3 sequences, 10% detected once. Sequenced material: PBMCs. The origin of this receptor is a woman aged 55-70 years with HTLV-1-associated myelopathy (HAM/TSP). The gene calls are TRBV2 and TRBJ2-7; tentatively, D is TRBD1 (6 bases). The CDR3 here is CASSIETGSTSAYEQYF. Written as DNA, the CDR3 is TGTGCCAGCAGCATTGAAACAGGGAGTACTTCTGCCTACGAGCAGTACTTC.